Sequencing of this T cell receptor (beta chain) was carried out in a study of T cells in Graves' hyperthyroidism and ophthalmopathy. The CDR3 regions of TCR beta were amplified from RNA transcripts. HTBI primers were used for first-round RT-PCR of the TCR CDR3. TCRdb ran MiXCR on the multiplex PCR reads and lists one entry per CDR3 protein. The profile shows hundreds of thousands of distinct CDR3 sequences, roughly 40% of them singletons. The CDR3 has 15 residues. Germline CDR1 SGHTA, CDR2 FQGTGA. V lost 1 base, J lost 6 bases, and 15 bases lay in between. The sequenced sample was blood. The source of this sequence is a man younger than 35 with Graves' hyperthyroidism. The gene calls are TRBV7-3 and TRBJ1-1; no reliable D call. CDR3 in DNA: TGTGCCAGCAGCTTAAACGGCCCGCAGGACGCTGAAGCTTTCTTT. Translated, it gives CASSLNGPQDAEAFF.